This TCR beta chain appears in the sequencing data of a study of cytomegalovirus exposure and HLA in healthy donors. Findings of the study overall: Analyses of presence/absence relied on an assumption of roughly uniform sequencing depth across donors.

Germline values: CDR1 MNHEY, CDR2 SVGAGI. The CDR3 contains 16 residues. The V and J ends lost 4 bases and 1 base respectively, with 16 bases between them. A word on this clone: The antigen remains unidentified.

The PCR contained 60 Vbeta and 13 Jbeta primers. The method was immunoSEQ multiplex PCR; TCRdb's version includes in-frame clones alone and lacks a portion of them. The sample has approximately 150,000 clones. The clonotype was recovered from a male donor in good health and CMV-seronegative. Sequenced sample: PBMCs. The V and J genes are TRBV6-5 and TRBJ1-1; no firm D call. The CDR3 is CASSSQRVFGNTEAFF. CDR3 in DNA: TGTGCCAGCAGTTCCCAGAGGGTTTTTGGGAACACTGAAGCTTTCTTT.